Below, 28 T cell receptor beta chains from the same sample are listed, as sequenced in a study of T cell responses to AZD1222 COVID-19 vaccine. Produced via immunoSEQ multiplex PCR; TCRdb's table is partial and in-frame only. The repertoire has 100,000 or so clones, just under 90% of them found once; the top ten carry about 12%. Here the sequenced sample was peripheral blood, taken on day 0 of AZD1222 vaccination. The receptors shown here come from an adult in good health.

CDR3 amino acids: CASSPFGGSTEAFF. The CDR3 DNA sequence: TGCGCCAGCAGCCCCTTCGGGGGGAGTACTGAAGCTTTCTTT. This chain joins TRBV5-1 and TRBJ1-1; a weak D match, TRBD1 (5 bases). Germline lookup yields CDR1 SGHRS and CDR2 YFSETQ. This CDR3 region has 14 residues. Trimming cost V 4 bases and J 5 bases, with 15 bases left between them. The variable domain in full, completed from reference TRBV5-1 and TRBJ1-1, reads KAGVTQTPRYLIKTRGQQVTLSCSPISGHRSVSWYQQTPGQGLQFLFEYFSETQRNKGNFPGRFSGRQFSNSRSEMNVSTLELGDSALYLCASSPFGGSTEAFFGQGTRLTVV.

The genes are TRBV6-2 or TRBV6-3 and TRBJ1-3, with D uncertain. V was pared by 2 bases and J by 0 bases, with 8 bases between. The CDR3 covers 15 residues. From germline, CDR1 is MNHEY and CDR2 SVGEGT. The CDR3 coding sequence is TGTGCCAGCAGTTACGGGCACGGCTCTGGAAACACCATATATTTT. This encodes CASSYGHGSGNTIYF.

The rearrangement uses TRBV18 and TRBJ1-4, with 9 nucleotides matching TRBD1. Germline trimming cut 3 bases from V and 10 bases from J; bases unmatched to any gene: 12. CDR1 KGHSH and CDR2 LQKENI come from the germline V gene. This CDR3 has 16 residues. The CDR3 region is CASSPNTGTGKGKLFF. DNA for the CDR3: TGTGCCAGCTCACCGAACACCGGGACAGGGAAAGGAAAACTGTTTTTT.

As concerns this clone: Other DNA sequences in this sample translate to the same CDR3. The chain has TRBV11-2 and TRBJ1-5; maybe TRBD1 (6 bases). The ends were cut back, 5 bases at V and 0 bases at J, with 8 bases in the middle. The CDR3 has 14 residues. Germline-derived CDR1 and CDR2 are SGHAT and FQNNGV. This CDR3 is CASSPQGSNQPQHF. The CDR3 region has the DNA TGTGCCAGCAGCCCACAGGGTAGCAATCAGCCCCAGCATTTT.

The CDR3 is CASSFLDRPNEQFF. DNA of the CDR3: TGTGCCAGCAGTTTTTTGGACAGACCCAATGAGCAGTTCTTC. The chain links TRBV28 to TRBJ2-1, with D maybe TRBD1 (6 bases). Between the trimmed V and J ends, which lost 3 bases and 6 bases, there was a span of 12 bases. Germline V lookup: CDR1 MDHEN, CDR2 SYDVKM. CDR3 length: 14 residues.

The chain combines TRBV27 with TRBJ1-5; a possible D gene is TRBD1 (6 bases). Germline CDR1 and CDR2: MNHEY and SMNVEV (reference sequence). The V end lost 5 bases, the J end lost 4 bases, and 15 bases lay between the germline ends. There are 15 residues in the CDR3. The CDR3 region has the DNA TGTGCCAGCAGTCCTACAGGGCAGGGAAATCAGCCCCAGCATTTT. Translation: CASSPTGQGNQPQHF.

The V and J genes are TRBV28 and TRBJ1-6; 7 bases line up with TRBD1. The V segment lost 3 bases and the J segment 14 bases; nucleotides outside the gene matches: 10. The CDR3 is 14 residues long. Per germline, CDR1 MDHEN and CDR2 SYDVKM. CDR3 DNA sequence: TGTGCCAGCAGTTTTGCAGGGGGAGGTTCGGCCCTCCACTTT. Amino acid sequence: CASSFAGGGSALHF.

The gene calls are TRBV29-1 and TRBJ1-5, with 12 bases aligning to TRBD1. Germline-derived CDR1 and CDR2 are SQVTM and ANQGSEA. The length of the CDR3 is 15 residues. After removal of 6 bases from V and 5 bases from J, the junction contained 8 bases not matched to a gene. The CDR3 DNA is TGCAGCGTCTCAGCCGGGACAGGGGGCGATCAGCCCCAGCATTTT. As protein: CSVSAGTGGDQPQHF.

The chain joins TRBV2 to TRBJ2-7; perhaps D is TRBD1 or TRBD2 (5 bases each). V gave up 3 bases and J gave up 3 bases, with 15 bases separating them. The CDR3 covers 15 residues. CDR1 SNHLY and CDR2 FYNNEI come from the germline V gene. The CDR3 DNA reads as TGTGCCAGCAGTGAGACCGGGACGGCGGACTACGAGCAGTACTTC. As protein: CASSETGTADYEQYF.

This clone has more than one count but fewer than ten. The gene calls are TRBV3-1 (or the pseudogene TRBV3-2) and TRBJ1-5; D is unclear. This CDR3 contains 16 residues. The germline V gene has CDR1 LGHDT and CDR2 YNNKEL (reference sequence). Between the trimmed V and J ends, which lost 4 bases and 0 bases, there was a span of 13 bases. The chain's CDR3 is CASSLEGPYSNQPQHF. The CDR3 coding sequence is TGTGCCAGCAGCCTGGAAGGGCCGTATAGCAATCAGCCCCAGCATTTT.

The chain joins TRBV2 to TRBJ2-1, with D unclear. Germline-derived CDR1 and CDR2 are SNHLY and FYNNEI. V lost 3 bases, J lost 8 bases, and 8 bases lay in between. This CDR3 region has 12 residues. The CDR3 spells CASSEYEDEQFF. For the CDR3, the DNA is TGTGCCAGCAGTGAGTACGAAGATGAGCAGTTCTTC.

The CDR3 protein is CASSQENSGGAKNIQYF. The DNA for the CDR3 is TGTGCCAGCAGCCAGGAGAACAGCGGGGGAGCCAAAAACATTCAGTACTTC. This chain joins TRBV3-1 (or the pseudogene TRBV3-2) and TRBJ2-4; TRBD2 aligns across 8 bases. With V trimmed by 3 bases and J by 0 bases, 7 bases remained unmatched. The length of the CDR3 is 17 residues. Germline values: CDR1 LGHDT, CDR2 YNNKEL (reference sequence).

The rearrangement joins TRBV2 to TRBJ2-3; no clear D gene. The CDR3 runs 12 residues. Germline V gene data show CDR1 as SNHLY and CDR2 as FYNNEI. The germline V and J ends were trimmed by 6 bases and 2 bases, with 6 bases remaining between them. In DNA, the CDR3 is TGTGCCAGCAGCGCAGACACAGATACGCAGTATTTT. Translation gives CASSADTDTQYF.

The chain couples TRBV18 to TRBJ2-7; weak D call: TRBD1 (5 bases). The germline V and J ends were trimmed by 3 bases and 4 bases, with 13 bases remaining between them. The CDR3 runs to 14 residues. In germline, CDR1 is KGHSH, CDR2 LQKENI. CDR3 sequence: CASSPPGKYYEQYF. As DNA, the CDR3 is TGTGCCAGCTCACCTCCAGGGAAATATTACGAGCAGTACTTC. The variable domain in full, with the rest retrieved from reference TRBV18 and TRBJ2-7, is NAGVMQNPRHLVRRRGQEARLRCSPMKGHSHVYWYRQLPEEGLKFMVYLQKENIIDESGMPKERFSAEFPKEGPSILRIQQVVRGDSAAYFCASSPPGKYYEQYFGPGTRLTVT.

This chain connects TRBV3-1 (or the pseudogene TRBV3-2) to TRBJ1-2, with D hard to call. This CDR3 has 12 residues. CDR1 and CDR2 from the germline V gene are LGHDT and YNNKEL (reference sequence). V lost 5 bases, J lost 4 bases, and 8 bases lay in between. This chain's CDR3 is CASSTDPYGYTF. In DNA, the CDR3 is TGTGCCAGCAGCACAGACCCCTATGGCTACACCTTC.

V and J are TRBV15 and TRBJ1-4; D gene uncertain. The CDR3 runs to 15 residues. Germline V lookup: CDR1 LNHNV, CDR2 YYDKDF (reference sequence). V dropped 1 base and J dropped 0 bases, with 6 bases sitting between them. CDR3 amino acids: CATSRGTATNEKLFF. Here the CDR3 DNA reads TGTGCCACCAGCAGAGGCACAGCAACTAATGAAAAACTGTTTTTT.

This clone was seen only a few times. CDR3 sequence (DNA): TGTGCCAGCAGCCAAGGGGGTAGCGGGCATACCTACGAGCAGTACTTC. Translated, it gives CASSQGGSGHTYEQYF. The J gene is TRBJ2-7, the V gene TRBV14, with 7 bases matching TRBD2. CDR1 SGHDN and CDR2 FVKESK come from the germline V gene. CDR3 length: 16 amino acids. The V segment lost 1 base and the J segment 2 bases; nucleotides outside the gene matches: 8. The variable domain in full, with the rest retrieved from reference TRBV14 and TRBJ2-7, is EAGVTQFPSHSVIEKGQTVTLRCDPISGHDNLYWYRRVMGKEIKFLLHFVKESKQDESGMPNNRFLAERTGGTYSTLKVQPAELEDSGVYFCASSQGGSGHTYEQYFGPGTRLTVT.

This CDR3 is CASSTYGGSPLHF. CDR3 DNA sequence: TGTGCCAGCAGCACTTACGGTGGGTCACCCCTCCACTTT. The rearrangement links TRBV7-2 to TRBJ1-6; D gene ambiguous. The CDR3 totals 13 residues. Germline CDR1 and CDR2: SGHTA and FQGNSA. Between the trimmed V and J ends, which lost 5 bases and 10 bases, there was a span of 12 bases. Full variable domain (remainder filled in from reference TRBV7-2 and TRBJ1-6): GAGVSQSPSNKVTEKGKDVELRCDPISGHTALYWYRQSLGQGLEFLIYFQGNSAPDKSGLPSDRFSAERTGGSVSTLTIQRTQQEDSAVYLCASSTYGGSPLHFGNGTRLTVT.

The V gene is TRBV18, the J gene TRBJ2-6, with a tentative D call TRBD2 (5 bases). This CDR3 is built from 15 residues. Deletions cut 3 bases from V and 0 bases from J, with 6 bases between. Germline lookup yields CDR1 KGHSH and CDR2 LQKENI. CDR3 DNA sequence: TGTGCCAGCTCACCTCGGGGCTCTGGGGCCAACGTCCTGACTTTC. It encodes CASSPRGSGANVLTF.

V usage is TRBV19 and J usage is TRBJ2-3; D uncertain. V was cut by 6 bases and J by 4 bases, with 8 bases left in between. The length of the CDR3 is 12 residues. Germline V gene data show CDR1 as LNHDA and CDR2 as SQIVND (reference sequence). CDR3 protein: CASSSVPDTQYF. The CDR3 DNA is TGTGCCAGTAGCAGCGTACCAGATACGCAGTATTTT.

This rearrangement joins TRBV28 to TRBJ2-7; possibly TRBD1 for D (5 bases). The ends were cut back, 6 bases at V and 6 bases at J, with 21 bases in the middle. The CDR3 is made up of 15 amino acids. Germline loops: CDR1 MDHEN, CDR2 SYDVKM. CDR3 sequence reads: CASSRYGAKAAEQYF. CDR3 bases: TGTGCCAGCAGCCGATATGGGGCCAAGGCAGCCGAGCAGTACTTC. Based on the CDR3 plus reference TRBV28 and TRBJ2-7, the full variable domain is DVKVTQSSRYLVKRTGEKVFLECVQDMDHENMFWYRQDPGLGLRLIYFSYDVKMKEKGDIPEGYSVSREKKERFSLILESASTNQTSMYLCASSRYGAKAAEQYFGPGTRLTVT.

V and J are TRBV9 and TRBJ1-1; perhaps TRBD1 as D (5 bases). The CDR3 loop spans 15 amino acids. Between the trimmed V and J ends, which lost 0 bases and 2 bases, there was a span of 11 bases. Germline CDR1 reads SGDLS; CDR2 reads YYNGEE. The chain's CDR3 is CASSVGGQGNTEAFF. CDR3 coding DNA: TGTGCCAGCAGCGTAGGAGGGCAGGGAAACACTGAAGCTTTCTTT.

The rearrangement links TRBV7-9 to TRBJ1-5; 10 nucleotides agree with TRBD1. The CDR3 spans 17 residues. J gave up 1 base and V 4 bases, and 7 bases lay outside the gene matches. CDR1 and CDR2 (germline): SEHNR, FQNEAQ (reference sequence). In DNA, the CDR3 is TGTGCCAGCAGCTCTCATGGACAGGGGGTGAGCAATCAGCCCCAGCATTTT. Protein product: CASSSHGQGVSNQPQHF.

The V gene is TRBV29-1, the J gene TRBJ2-3; 12 positions match TRBD2. Germline CDR1 reads SQVTM; CDR2 reads ANQGSEA. This CDR3 has 16 amino acids. With V trimmed by 6 bases and J by 1 base, 8 bases remained unmatched. CDR3 DNA sequence: TGCAGCGTCCTGACTAGCGGGAGATCCCGCACAGATACGCAGTATTTT. Translated, it gives CSVLTSGRSRTDTQYF.

The chain joins TRBV3-1 (or the pseudogene TRBV3-2) to TRBJ2-7, with 13 bases fitting TRBD2. The germline CDR1 and CDR2 sequences are LGHDT and YNNKEL (reference sequence). This CDR3 comprises 20 residues. J gave up 9 bases and V 4 bases, and 24 bases lay outside the gene matches. The CDR3 DNA reads TGTGCCAGCAGCCGAACACCTGGGACTAGCGGGAAGTTCCTCCCTTGGGGGCAGTACTTC. Amino acid sequence: CASSRTPGTSGKFLPWGQYF.

V usage is TRBV28 and J usage is TRBJ2-5; TRBD1 matches 8 bases. The CDR3 sequence is 13 residues long. After removal of 6 bases from V and 5 bases from J, the junction contained 5 bases not matched to a gene. CDR1 and CDR2 (germline): MDHEN, SYDVKM. CDR3 DNA sequence: TGTGCCAGCAGCCGGACAGGGAAGGAGACCCAGTACTTC. This translates into CASSRTGKETQYF.

The chain uses TRBV19 and TRBJ1-6; no firm D call. The germline gives CDR1 LNHDA, CDR2 SQIVND (reference sequence). This CDR3 comprises 14 residues. V shed 3 bases and J shed 4 bases, with 7 bases lying between them. The CDR3 nucleotides read TGTGCCAGTAGTATCACCGGTTATAATTCACCCCTCCACTTT. It specifies CASSITGYNSPLHF. Full variable domain (remainder filled in from reference TRBV19 and TRBJ1-6): DGGITQSPKYLFRKEGQNVTLSCEQNLNHDAMYWYRQDPGQGLRLIYYSQIVNDFQKGDIAEGYSVSREKKESFPLTVTSAQKNPTAFYLCASSITGYNSPLHFGNGTRLTVT.

The rearrangement links TRBV19 to TRBJ2-3, with D hard to call. V was shortened by 4 bases and J by 4 bases, with 12 bases between the two germline ends. Per germline, CDR1 LNHDA and CDR2 SQIVND (reference sequence). The CDR3 runs to 14 residues. The CDR3 DNA reads as TGTGCCAGTAGTAGGGAAGCCCCGGCAGATACGCAGTATTTT. Amino acids: CASSREAPADTQYF.